Below are 4 T cell receptor beta chains sequenced from a single sample in a study of T-cell reconstitution after alpha-beta-depleted transplantation in children. Unique molecular identifiers were incorporated when the TCRbeta library was constructed. TCRdb processed the PCR reads anew with MiXCR; each CDR3 protein has one entry. This sample has more than 75,000 distinct CDR3 sequences, with about 25% found just once. The material sequenced was PBMCs, taken before TCRalphabeta/CD19-depleted stem cell transplant. The receptors shown here come from a boy between 2 and 10 years old with acute lymphoblastic leukemia, due to receive a stem cell transplant.

In its sample, this clonotype was seen a few times. The gene calls are TRBV30 and TRBJ1-4, with 9 bases identical to TRBD1. CDR3 length: 12 residues. Germline lookup yields CDR1 GTSNPN and CDR2 SVGIG (reference sequence). With 0 bases clipped from V and 16 bases from J, the junction kept 6 bases outside the gene matches. CDR3 amino acids: CAWSVDRGSAFF. The CDR3 DNA follows: TGTGCCTGGAGTGTGGACAGGGGATCTGCGTTTTTT.

The sample holds a few counts of this clonotype. The chain carries TRBV5-1 and TRBJ1-4; D unclear. The CDR3 has 14 amino acids. Trimming cost V 4 bases and J 7 bases, with 14 bases left between them. Germline V gene sequence: CDR1 SGHRS, CDR2 YFSETQ. CDR3 in DNA: TGCGCCAGCAGCCTGCAGGACGTTTCTGAAAAACTGTTTTTT. This sequence encodes CASSLQDVSEKLFF.

This clonotype was counted only a few times. The chain joins TRBV12-3 or TRBV12-4 to TRBJ2-1; D call uncertain. The CDR3 loop spans 11 amino acids. Trimming left V 5 bases short and J 6 bases short, with 5 bases between. CDR3 DNA sequence: TGTGCCAGCAGTATGGGCAATGAGCAGTTCTTC. Protein product: CASSMGNEQFF.

The chain recombines TRBV5-1 with TRBJ2-7, with TRBD2 matching 7 bases. This CDR3 spans 17 amino acids. Germline CDR1 reads SGHRS; CDR2 reads YFSETQ. V was clipped by 0 bases and J by 2 bases; unmatched bases: 11. The CDR3 sequence: CASSLAGPSGFAYEQYF. CDR3 nucleotide sequence: TGCGCCAGCAGCTTGGCCGGACCTAGCGGATTCGCCTACGAGCAGTACTTC.